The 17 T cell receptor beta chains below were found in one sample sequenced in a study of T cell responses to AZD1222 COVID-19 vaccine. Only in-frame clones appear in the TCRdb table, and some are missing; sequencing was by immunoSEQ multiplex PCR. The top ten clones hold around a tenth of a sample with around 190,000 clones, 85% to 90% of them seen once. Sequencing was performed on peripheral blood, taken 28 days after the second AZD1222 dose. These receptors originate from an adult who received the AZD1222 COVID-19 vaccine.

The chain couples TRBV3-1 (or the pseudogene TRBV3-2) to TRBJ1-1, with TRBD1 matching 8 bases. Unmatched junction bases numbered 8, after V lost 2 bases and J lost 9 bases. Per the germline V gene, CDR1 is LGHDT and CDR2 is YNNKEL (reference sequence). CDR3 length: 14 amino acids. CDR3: CASSQYGQGSKAFF. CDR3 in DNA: TGTGCCAGCAGCCAATACGGACAGGGATCGAAAGCTTTCTTT.

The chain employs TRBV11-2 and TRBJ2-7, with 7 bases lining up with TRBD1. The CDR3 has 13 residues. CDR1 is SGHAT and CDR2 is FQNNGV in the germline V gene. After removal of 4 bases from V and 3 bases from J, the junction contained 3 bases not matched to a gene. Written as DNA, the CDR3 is TGTGCCAGCAGCTGGGGGACAGACTACGAGCAGTACTTC. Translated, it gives CASSWGTDYEQYF.

The CDR3 nucleotides are TGTGCCAGCACTCTAGCGGGGTCCTCCACAGATACGCAGTATTTT. Encoded protein: CASTLAGSSTDTQYF. The rearrangement joins TRBV6-5 to TRBJ2-3, with 9 bases fitting TRBD2. From germline, CDR1 is MNHEY and CDR2 SVGAGI. This CDR3 spans 15 amino acids. V lost 7 bases, J lost 2 bases, and 7 bases stayed unmatched.

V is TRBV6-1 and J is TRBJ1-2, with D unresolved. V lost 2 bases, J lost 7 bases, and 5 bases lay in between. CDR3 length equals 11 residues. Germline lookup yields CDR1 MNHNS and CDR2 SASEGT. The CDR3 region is CASSEWGGYTF. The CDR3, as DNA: TGTGCCAGCAGTGAATGGGGTGGCTACACCTTC.

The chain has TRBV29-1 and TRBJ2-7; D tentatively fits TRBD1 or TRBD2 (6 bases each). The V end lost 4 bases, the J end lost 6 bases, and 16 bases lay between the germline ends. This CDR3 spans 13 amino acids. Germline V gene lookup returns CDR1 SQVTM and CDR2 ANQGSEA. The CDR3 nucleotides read TGCAGCGTTGGGGGCAGGGGAGGCCTCGAGCAGTACTTC. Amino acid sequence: CSVGGRGGLEQYF.

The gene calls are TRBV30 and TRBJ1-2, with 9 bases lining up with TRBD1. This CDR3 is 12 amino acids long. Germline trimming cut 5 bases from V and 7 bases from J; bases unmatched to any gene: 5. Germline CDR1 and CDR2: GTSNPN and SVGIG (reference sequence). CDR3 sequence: CAWGQGTGGYTF. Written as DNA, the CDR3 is TGTGCCTGGGGACAGGGGACGGGTGGCTACACCTTC.

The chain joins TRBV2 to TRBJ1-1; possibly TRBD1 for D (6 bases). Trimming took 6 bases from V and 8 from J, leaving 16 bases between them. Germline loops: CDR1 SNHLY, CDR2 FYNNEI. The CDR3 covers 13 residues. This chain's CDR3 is CASSRTVLSEAFF. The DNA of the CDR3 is TGTGCCAGCAGCCGGACAGTCCTTTCCGAAGCTTTCTTT. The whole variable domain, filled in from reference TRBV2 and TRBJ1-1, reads EPEVTQTPSHQVTQMGQEVILRCVPISNHLYFYWYRQILGQKVEFLVSFYNNEISEKSEIFDDQFSVERPDGSNFTLKIRSTKLEDSAMYFCASSRTVLSEAFFGQGTRLTVV.

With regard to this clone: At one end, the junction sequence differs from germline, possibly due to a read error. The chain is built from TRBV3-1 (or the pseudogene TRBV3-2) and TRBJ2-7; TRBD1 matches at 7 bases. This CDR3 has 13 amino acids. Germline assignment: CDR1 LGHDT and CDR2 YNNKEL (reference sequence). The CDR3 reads CTSSPRQGYEQYF. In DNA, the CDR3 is TGTACCAGCAGCCCTAGACAGGGCTACGAGCAGTACTTC.

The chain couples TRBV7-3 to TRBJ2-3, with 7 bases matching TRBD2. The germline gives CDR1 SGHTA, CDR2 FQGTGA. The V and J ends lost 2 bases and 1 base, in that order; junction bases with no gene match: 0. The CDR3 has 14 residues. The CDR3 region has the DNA TGTGCCAGCAGCTTAGCGGGGGGCACAGATACGCAGTATTTT. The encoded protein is CASSLAGGTDTQYF. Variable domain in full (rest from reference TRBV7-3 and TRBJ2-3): GAGVSQTPSNKVTEKGKYVELRCDPISGHTALYWYRQSLGQGPEFLIYFQGTGAADDSGLPNDRFFAVRPEGSVSTLKIQRTERGDSAVYLCASSLAGGTDTQYFGPGTRLTVL.

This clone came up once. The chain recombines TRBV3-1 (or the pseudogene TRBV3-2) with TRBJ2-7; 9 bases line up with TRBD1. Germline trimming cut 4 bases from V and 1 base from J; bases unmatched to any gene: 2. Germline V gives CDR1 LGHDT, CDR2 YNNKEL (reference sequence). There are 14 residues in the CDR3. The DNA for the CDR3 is TGTGCCAGCAGCCTGACAGGGGGGTCCTACGAGCAGTACTTC. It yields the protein CASSLTGGSYEQYF.

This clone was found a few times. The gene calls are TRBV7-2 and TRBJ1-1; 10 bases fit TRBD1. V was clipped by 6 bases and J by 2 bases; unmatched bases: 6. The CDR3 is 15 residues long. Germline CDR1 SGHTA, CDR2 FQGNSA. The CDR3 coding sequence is TGTGCCAGCAGTTGGGGGACAGGGGAAAACACTGAAGCTTTCTTT. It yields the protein CASSWGTGENTEAFF.

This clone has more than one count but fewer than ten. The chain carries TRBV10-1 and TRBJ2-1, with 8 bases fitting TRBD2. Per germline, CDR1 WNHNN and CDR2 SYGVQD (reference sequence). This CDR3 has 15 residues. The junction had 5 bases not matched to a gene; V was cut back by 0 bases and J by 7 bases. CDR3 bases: TGCGCCAGCAGTGAGTCCCGGGGGGGGAGAAATGAGCAGTTCTTC. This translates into CASSESRGGRNEQFF.

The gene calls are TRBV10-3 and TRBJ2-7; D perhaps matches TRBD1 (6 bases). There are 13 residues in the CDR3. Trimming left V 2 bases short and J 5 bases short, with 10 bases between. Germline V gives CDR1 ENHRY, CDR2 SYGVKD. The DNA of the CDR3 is TGTGCCATCAGTGAGAACCCAGGGGACGAGCAGTACTTC. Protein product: CAISENPGDEQYF.

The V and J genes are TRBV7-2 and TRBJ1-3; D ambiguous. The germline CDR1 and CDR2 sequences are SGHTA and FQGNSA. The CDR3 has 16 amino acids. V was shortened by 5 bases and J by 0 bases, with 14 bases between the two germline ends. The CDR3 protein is CASSPQTPSSGNTIYF. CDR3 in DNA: TGTGCCAGCAGCCCCCAGACACCCAGCTCTGGAAACACCATATATTTT. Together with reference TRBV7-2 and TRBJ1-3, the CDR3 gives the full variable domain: GAGVSQSPSNKVTEKGKDVELRCDPISGHTALYWYRQSLGQGLEFLIYFQGNSAPDKSGLPSDRFSAERTGGSVSTLTIQRTQQEDSAVYLCASSPQTPSSGNTIYFGEGSWLTVV.

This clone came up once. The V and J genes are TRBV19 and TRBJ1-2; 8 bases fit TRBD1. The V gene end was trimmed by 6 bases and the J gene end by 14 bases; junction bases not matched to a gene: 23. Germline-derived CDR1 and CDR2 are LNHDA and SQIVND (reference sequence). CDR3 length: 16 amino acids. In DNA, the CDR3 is TGTGCCAGTAGCCGGGGGACAGGAATTTTGCTTATGTCGGAGACCTTC. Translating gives CASSRGTGILLMSETF.

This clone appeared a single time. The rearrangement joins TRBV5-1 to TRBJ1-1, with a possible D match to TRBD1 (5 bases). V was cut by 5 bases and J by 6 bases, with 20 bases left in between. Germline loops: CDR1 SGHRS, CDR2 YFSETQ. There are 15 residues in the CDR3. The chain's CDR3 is CASSWTPGELAEAFF. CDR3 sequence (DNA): TGCGCCAGCAGTTGGACGCCGGGGGAGTTGGCTGAAGCTTTCTTT.

In nucleotides, the CDR3 is TGTGCCAGCAGCAAAAGGGCTCGGGAGGGCAGCTACAATGAGCAGTTCTTC. Protein sequence: CASSKRAREGSYNEQFF. The chain uses TRBV21-1 and TRBJ2-1; TRBD2, the table's D call, was not compared with the DNA. TRBV21-1 is a known pseudogene. This CDR3 contains 17 residues.